This is a list of T cell receptor beta chains from one sample in a study of T cell responses to AZD1222 COVID-19 vaccine. Clones were sequenced by immunoSEQ multiplex PCR, and TCRdb holds only the in-frame ones, with some missing. The table has 100,000 to 140,000 clones, around nine tenths seen once. Sequenced material: peripheral blood, taken 28 days after the second AZD1222 dose. The source of these receptors is an adult who received the AZD1222 COVID-19 vaccine. Both conserved end residues are trimmed from each CDR3. Clone size is not always given. Where it is, it says once, few, many or a class for expanded clones.

j_call v_call clone_size cdr3_aa
TRBJ2-3 TRBV12-3/TRBV12-4 . ASSRGLTDTQY
TRBJ2-7 TRBV5-1 . ASSHTQGYEQY
TRBJ2-3 TRBV6-4 . ATRQSGVSGDTQY
TRBJ1-3 TRBV6-5 . ASSRRDSSGNTIY
TRBJ1-2 TRBV19 . ASTLDRGPNYGYT
TRBJ1-5 TRBV5-1 . ASSLGGLNQPQH
TRBJ2-3 TRBV27 . ASSLRGLGTDTQY
TRBJ1-5 TRBV30 once AWGQGTAQH
TRBJ1-5 TRBV19 . ASSMGGTGLQPQH
TRBJ2-3 TRBV18 . ASSPNQGALHTDTQY
TRBJ2-2 TRBV6-4 once ASSESGVATGELF
TRBJ2-1 TRBV5-4 once ASSGLAGFNEQF
TRBJ1-6 TRBV5-6 . ASSLKGSYNSPLH
TRBJ1-1 TRBV15 . ATSSTGIGGTEAF
TRBJ2-7 TRBV9 . ASSLGLAGYEQY
TRBJ1-3 TRBV2 . ASSEAPGRGFGGNTIY
TRBJ1-1 TRBV9 . ASSAVQGARTEAF
TRBJ2-1 TRBV19 . ASSISVAGSYNEQF
TRBJ2-6 TRBV2 . ASRRSSGANVLT
TRBJ2-2 TRBV11-3 . ASSLGIGENTGELF
TRBJ1-2 TRBV6-4 . ASSERPSGDYGYT
TRBJ2-3 TRBV7-2 . ASSLRSGSTDTQY
TRBJ2-1 TRBV3-1/TRBV3-2 . ASSQDRRNEQF
TRBJ2-2 TRBV24-1 . ATSDPGTVGGELF
TRBJ1-3 TRBV5-3 . ARSPGQGADTIY
TRBJ2-1 TRBV7-9 . ASSRLAGNEQF
TRBJ2-6 TRBV3-1/TRBV3-2 . ASRGQGASGANVLT
TRBJ2-7 TRBV30 once AWGGGTEQY
TRBJ2-7 TRBV4-3 . ASSRGPGQSYEQY
TRBJ2-7 TRBV7-9 . ASSFGRREQY
TRBJ1-3 TRBV19 . ASSMEQGLGNTIY
TRBJ1-2 TRBV5-1 . ASSLEGLSYGYT
TRBJ1-2 TRBV3-1/TRBV3-2 . ASSRDRGAGYT
TRBJ1-2 TRBV7-2 . ASSLIRTGTYGYT
TRBJ1-3 TRBV13 . ASSVNTPGTGTILDTIY
TRBJ2-1 TRBV7-2 many ASRGRSSYNEQF
TRBJ1-3 TRBV6-5 . ASKLDVGNTIY
TRBJ2-1 TRBV7-8 once ASSFYPNIYNEQF
TRBJ2-3 TRBV19 . ASSIGTSGSSDTQY
TRBJ1-2 TRBV6-5 . ASSYSAGGAGYGYT
TRBJ1-1 TRBV5-4 . ASSLAKVTNTEAF